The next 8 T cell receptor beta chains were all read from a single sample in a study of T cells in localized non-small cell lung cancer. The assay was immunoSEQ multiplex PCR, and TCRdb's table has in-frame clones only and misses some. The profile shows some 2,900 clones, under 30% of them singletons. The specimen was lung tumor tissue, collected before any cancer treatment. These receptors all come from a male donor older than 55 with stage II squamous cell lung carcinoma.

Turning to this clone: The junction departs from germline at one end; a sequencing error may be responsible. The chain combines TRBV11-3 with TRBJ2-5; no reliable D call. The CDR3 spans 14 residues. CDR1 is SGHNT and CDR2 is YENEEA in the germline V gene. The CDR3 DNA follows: TGTGCCAGCAGCGTAGACTTTAATTTCGTGACCCAGTACTTC. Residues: CASSVDFNFVTQYF.

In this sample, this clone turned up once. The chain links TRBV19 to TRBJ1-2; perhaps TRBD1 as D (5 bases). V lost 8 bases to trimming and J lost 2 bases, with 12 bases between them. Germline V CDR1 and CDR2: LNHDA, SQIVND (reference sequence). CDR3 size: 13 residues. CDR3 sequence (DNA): TGTGCCAGTCTATCGGGGGGGAACTATGGCTACACCTTC. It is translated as CASLSGGNYGYTF.

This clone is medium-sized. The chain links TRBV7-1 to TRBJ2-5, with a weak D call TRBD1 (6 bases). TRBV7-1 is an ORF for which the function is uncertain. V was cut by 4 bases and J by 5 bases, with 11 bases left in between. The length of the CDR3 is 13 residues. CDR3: CASSWDIGETQYF. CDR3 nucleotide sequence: TGTGCCAGCAGCTGGGACATTGGGGAGACCCAGTACTTC.

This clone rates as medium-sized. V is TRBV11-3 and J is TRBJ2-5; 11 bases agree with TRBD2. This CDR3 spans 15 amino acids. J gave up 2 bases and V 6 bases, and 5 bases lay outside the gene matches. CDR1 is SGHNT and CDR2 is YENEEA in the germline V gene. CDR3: CASSLSGRVQETQYF. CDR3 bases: TGTGCCAGCAGTCTTAGCGGGAGGGTTCAAGAGACCCAGTACTTC.

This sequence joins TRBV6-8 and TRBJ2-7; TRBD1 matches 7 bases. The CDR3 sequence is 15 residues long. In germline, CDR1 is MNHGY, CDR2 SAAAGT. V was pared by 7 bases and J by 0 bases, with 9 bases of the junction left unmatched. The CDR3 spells CASTYGDRDSYEQYF. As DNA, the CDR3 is TGTGCCAGCACCTACGGAGACAGGGACTCCTACGAGCAGTACTTC.

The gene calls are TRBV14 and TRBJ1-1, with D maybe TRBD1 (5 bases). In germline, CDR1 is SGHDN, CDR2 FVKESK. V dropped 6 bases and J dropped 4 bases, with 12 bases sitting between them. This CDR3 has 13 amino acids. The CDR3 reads CASRESGGTEAFF. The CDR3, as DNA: TGTGCCAGCAGAGAGTCGGGGGGCACTGAAGCTTTCTTT.

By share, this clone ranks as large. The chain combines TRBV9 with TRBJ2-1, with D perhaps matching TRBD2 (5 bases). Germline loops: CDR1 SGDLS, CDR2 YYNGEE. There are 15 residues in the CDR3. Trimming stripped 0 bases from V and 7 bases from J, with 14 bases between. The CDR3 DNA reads TGTGCCAGCAGCGTAGAAGCGGCCCTTGGGAATGAGCAGTTCTTC. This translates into CASSVEAALGNEQFF.

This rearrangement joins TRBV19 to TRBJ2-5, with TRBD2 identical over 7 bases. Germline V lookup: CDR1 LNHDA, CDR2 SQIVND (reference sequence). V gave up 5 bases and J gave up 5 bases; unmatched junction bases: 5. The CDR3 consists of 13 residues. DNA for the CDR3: TGTGCCAGTAGTTGGGGTAGCGGGGAGACCCAGTACTTC. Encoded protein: CASSWGSGETQYF.